Listed below are T cell receptor beta chains from one sample, sequenced in a study of blood T cell repertoires in COVID-19. The data were produced by immunoSEQ multiplex PCR, yet TCRdb's version contains in-frame clones alone and is incomplete. The table lists about 140,000 clones, approximately 87% of them singletons. Sequenced: peripheral blood. The source is a woman in her 50s with active or convalescent COVID-19. CDR3s include the opening cysteine and the closing phenylalanine or tryptophan. A D gene is named only where the DNA matches it firmly. Not all rows give a size; the values are once, few, many and, for expanded clones, a class.

size	J	D	V	CDR3	DNA
once	TRBJ1-4	TRBD1	TRBV5-1	CASSLDRGRGEKLFF	TGCGCCAGCAGCTTGGACAGGGGGAGGGGTGAAAAACTGTTTTTT
-	TRBJ1-1	-	TRBV12-5	CASGSRLNTEAFF	TGTGCTAGTGGTTCTAGACTGAACACTGAAGCTTTCTTT
-	TRBJ2-5	-	TRBV3-1/TRBV3-2	CASSLRLMEGETQYF	TGTGCCAGCAGCCTGAGACTCATGGAGGGGGAGACCCAGTACTTC
-	TRBJ2-5	-	TRBV9	CASSADDRTQYF	TGTGCCAGCAGCGCGGACGACAGAACCCAGTACTTC
-	TRBJ1-2	-	TRBV10-3	CARVGGLQDYGYTF	TGTGCCCGAGTGGGGGGGTTACAAGACTATGGCTACACCTTC
few	TRBJ1-1	TRBD1	TRBV3-1/TRBV3-2	CASSQPSGTGGTEAFF	TGTGCCAGCAGCCAACCCTCCGGGACAGGGGGGACTGAAGCTTTCTTT
once	TRBJ1-1	-	TRBV30	CAWRILYSTEAFF	TGTGCCTGGAGAATCCTATATTCCACTGAAGCTTTCTTT
-	TRBJ2-5	-	TRBV5-1	CASSLDIPETQYF	TGCGCCAGCAGCTTGGATATCCCAGAGACCCAGTACTTC
-	TRBJ1-2	TRBD1	TRBV7-9	CASSPPGQGNGYTF	TGTGCCAGCAGCCCACCGGGACAGGGGAATGGCTACACCTTC
-	TRBJ1-2	TRBD1	TRBV18	CASSPDRDRVRGGYTF	TGTGCCAGCTCACCTGACCGGGACAGGGTACGAGGTGGCTACACCTTC
-	TRBJ1-5	-	TRBV19	CASSISGSNQPQHF	TGTGCCAGTAGTATTTCAGGGAGCAATCAGCCCCAGCATTTT
-	TRBJ2-7	-	TRBV30	CAWSPAREDNVLEQYF	TGTGCCTGGAGTCCGGCACGGGAAGATAACGTTCTCGAGCAGTACTTC
-	TRBJ1-2	-	TRBV30	CAWSVPPRGGYTF	TGTGCCTGGAGTGTCCCCCCTAGAGGGGGCTACACCTTC
-	TRBJ1-2	TRBD1	TRBV29-1	CSVDQGAGGYTF	TGCAGCGTGGACCAGGGGGCTGGCGGCTACACCTTC
-	TRBJ2-5	TRBD2	TRBV5-1	CASERLAGGSQETQYF	TGCGCCAGCGAAAGACTAGCGGGAGGTTCCCAAGAGACCCAGTACTTC
-	TRBJ2-3	-	TRBV24-1	CATSPGGTDTQYF	TGTGCCACCAGTCCTGGAGGGACAGATACGCAGTATTTT
-	TRBJ1-2	-	TRBV6-5	CASSLKQGSNGYTF	TGTGCCAGCAGCTTAAAACAGGGTTCGAATGGCTACACCTTC
-	TRBJ1-5	-	TRBV7-2	CASSEVSSSNQPQHF	TGTGCCAGCAGCGAGGTATCCAGTAGCAATCAGCCCCAGCATTTT
-	TRBJ2-3	-	TRBV21-1	CASSKGKGFPGQGGDTQYF	TGTGCCAGCAGCAAAGGAAAGGGCTTTCCGGGACAGGGGGGAGATACGCAGTATTTT
-	TRBJ1-2	TRBD1	TRBV27	CASSDRDRGGDYGYTF	TGTGCCAGCAGCGACAGGGACAGGGGGGGTGACTATGGCTACACCTTC
-	TRBJ2-7	-	TRBV30	CACYRTSPYEQYF	TGTGCCTGTTATAGGACAAGTCCCTACGAGCAGTACTTC
once	TRBJ2-1	-	TRBV6-6	CASSYITGPYNEQFF	TGTGCCAGCAGTTACATCACAGGTCCCTACAATGAGCAGTTCTTC
-	TRBJ2-7	TRBD2	TRBV5-4	CASSVGTTYSYEQYF	TGTGCCAGCAGCGTAGGGACTACCTACTCCTACGAGCAGTACTTC
-	TRBJ1-1	TRBD1	TRBV7-9	CASSLGTGGATEAFF	TGTGCCAGCAGCTTAGGGACAGGGGGCGCAACTGAAGCTTTCTTT
-	TRBJ1-4	TRBD1	TRBV11-2	CASSLRQGKATNEKLFF	TGTGCCAGCAGCCTTAGACAGGGGAAGGCAACTAATGAAAAACTGTTTTTT
-	TRBJ2-7	-	TRBV19	CASSTSDSYEQYF	TGTGCCAGTAGTACATCGGACAGTTACGAGCAGTACTTC
-	TRBJ1-2	TRBD1	TRBV6-1	CASSEAQVQGALYYGYTF	TGTGCCAGCAGTGAAGCCCAAGTACAGGGGGCGCTTTACTATGGCTACACCTTC
-	TRBJ1-4	-	TRBV11-2	CASSRNRVLNEKLFF	TGTGCCAGCAGCCGTAACAGGGTTCTGAATGAAAAACTGTTTTTT
-	TRBJ2-7	TRBD1	TRBV3-1/TRBV3-2	CASSPLPDRGDRNPYEQYF	TGTGCCAGCAGCCCTCTCCCCGACAGGGGAGACAGGAATCCCTACGAGCAGTACTTC
-	TRBJ1-1	-	TRBV5-5	CASSFQPGAIEAFF	TGTGCCAGCAGCTTTCAGCCAGGGGCGATTGAAGCTTTCTTT
-	TRBJ1-2	-	TRBV7-2	CASSLGGSLYGYTF	TGTGCCAGCAGCTTAGGGGGCAGCTTATATGGCTACACCTTC
-	TRBJ2-1	TRBD2	TRBV7-3	CASSPGTSGLDEQFF	TGTGCCAGCAGCCCCGGGACTAGCGGGTTAGATGAGCAGTTCTTC
-	TRBJ2-1	TRBD1	TRBV27	CASRIKRDREFF	TGTGCCAGCAGGATTAAGCGGGACAGGGAGTTCTTC
once	TRBJ1-2	-	TRBV3-1/TRBV3-2	CASSQGMTENYGYTF	TGTGCCAGCAGCCAAGGAATGACGGAGAACTATGGCTACACCTTC
-	TRBJ2-7	TRBD1	TRBV6-5	CASSRGTGGSYEQYF	TGTGCCAGCTCGCGAGGGACAGGGGGGTCGTACGAGCAGTACTTC
-	TRBJ2-4	-	TRBV6-6	CASSPHLGQKLAKNIQYF	TGTGCCAGCAGTCCCCACCTCGGACAGAAACTAGCCAAAAACATTCAGTACTTC
few	TRBJ1-5	-	TRBV6-5	CASSYSDSSNQPQHF	TGTGCCAGCAGTTACTCTGACAGTAGCAATCAGCCCCAGCATTTT
-	TRBJ1-6	TRBD1	TRBV2	CASSEVGQGRSPLHF	TGTGCCAGCAGTGAAGTGGGACAGGGGCGATCACCCCTCCACTTT
-	TRBJ2-7	-	TRBV10-3	CAISEGLDWEQYF	TGTGCCATCAGTGAGGGGCTGGACTGGGAGCAGTACTTC
-	TRBJ1-1	-	TRBV29-1	CSTRTGMNTEAFF	TGCAGCACCCGAACAGGGATGAACACTGAAGCTTTCTTT
-	TRBJ2-5	TRBD1	TRBV2	CASLLAGQGETQYF	TGTGCCAGCCTCCTTGCCGGACAGGGGGAGACCCAGTACTTC
once	TRBJ1-5	-	TRBV30	CAWSLGHPDQPQHF	TGTGCCTGGAGTCTAGGACACCCTGATCAGCCCCAGCATTTT
few	TRBJ1-4	TRBD1	TRBV19	CASRIPGTVGELFF	TGTGCCAGTAGGATTCCCGGGACAGTTGGTGAACTGTTTTTT
-	TRBJ2-1	TRBD2	TRBV19	CASQQGLAGGLDEQFF	TGTGCCAGTCAGCAGGGACTAGCGGGAGGTTTGGATGAGCAGTTCTTC
-	TRBJ2-7	TRBD2	TRBV7-2	CASSFSGAGGAYEQYF	TGTGCCAGCAGCTTTTCGGGAGCGGGGGGCGCGTACGAGCAGTACTTC
-	TRBJ2-3	-	TRBV10-3	CAISAPGVVSDTQYF	TGTGCCATCAGTGCGCCCGGGGTGGTTTCAGATACGCAGTATTTT
few	TRBJ2-3	TRBD1	TRBV7-3	CASSFSGGYTDTQYF	TGTGCCAGCAGCTTCTCAGGGGGCTACACAGATACGCAGTATTTT
-	TRBJ2-5	-	TRBV7-2	CASSFRGRGTQYF	TGTGCCAGCAGCTTCCGAGGCAGGGGGACCCAGTACTTC